This T cell receptor (beta chain) was recorded in a study of T cells in Graves' hyperthyroidism and ophthalmopathy (dated by TCRdb to between 2017 and 2020). The study in broad terms: Peripheral blood was sampled at the time of initial diagnosis, prior to any treatment. TCR V-J signatures able to tell the groups apart were searched for in a discovery cohort of approximately 95 patients, of whom more than 40 had Graves' ophthalmopathy and some 60 had stable Graves' hyperthyroidism. An independent validation cohort of around 19 hyperthyroidism patients and approximately 16 patients who later progressed to ophthalmopathy tested prospective prediction of ophthalmopathy. The 100 or so discovery patients were randomly split 7:3 into training and test sets. In six Graves' hyperthyroidism patients, the study also compared T-cell repertoires from thyroid tissue with T-cell repertoires from blood. After blood sampling, hyperthyroidism patients were treated with methimazole at a starting dose of 30 mg daily, and ophthalmopathy patients were treated with high-dose intravenous methylprednisolone. The paper reports TCR Vbeta CDR3 sequencing of approximately 130 peripheral blood samples: under 45 ophthalmopathy, under 80 hyperthyroidism and around 17 progressor patients.

What the work shows at the level of the full study, not this receptor alone: Most expanded thyroid clonotypes (frequency above 0.001) were also detected in blood, suggesting blood repertoires may reflect thyroid immune responses. In validation, the model predicted progression to ophthalmopathy a median of approximately 6.3 months before onset, with roughly 70% sensitivity and about 72% specificity. Ophthalmopathy was separated from stable hyperthyroidism by a 13 V-J signature model, with around 90% sensitivity and about 81% specificity obtained in cross-validation and 80%/75% obtained in testing. No statistical method was used to fix the sample size in advance, and group allocation was not hidden from the investigators.

In the ophthalmopathy patients, disease was moderately to severely active, with a Clinical Activity Score of 3 or more, a NOSPECS grade of 4 or more, and a duration of less than 3 months. Any patient with an uncontrolled infection, another autoimmune disease, pregnancy or lactation was excluded. Diagnoses relied on clinical symptoms, serum thyroxine and TRAb, thyroid ultrasound and orbital computed tomography. PBMCs were isolated from 7.5 to 10 ml of fresh peripheral blood by Ficoll-Paque density gradient centrifugation. Trizol reagent was used to extract total RNA, and RNA quality was then checked on an Agilent 2100 Bioanalyzer. With respect to this clonotype: Its antigen remains undetermined. Base qualities are not at hand, and no much larger clone is one base apart.

TCR beta CDR3 regions were amplified from RNA transcripts. The TCR CDR3 was subjected to a first round of RT-PCR using the HTBI primer set and the Qiagen OneStep RT-PCR kit. Libraries were constructed in a second round of multiplex PCR, after which size selection and purification were carried out. The libraries were sequenced on an Illumina HiSeq2000 using paired-end 100 bp reads. The original methods were these. Raw data were processed with SOAPnuke, discarding reads with adapters, uncalled bases, mean Phred below 15, or no exact constant-primer or identifier match. COPE v1.2.5 was used to merge the high-quality paired reads, and each unique nucleotide sequence was defined as a clonotype. Clonotypes were aligned to IMGT TRBV, TRBD and TRBJ reference segments using MiTCR v1.1. Only V-J combinations with frequency above 0.0001, covering 99% to 99.2% of repertoires, were analysed. The TCS score was defined as the ratio of F50 (clonal expansion) to E x V (chaos), calculated using BLOSUM62-based TCRdist between CDR3 peptides within each V-J. Welch's t-statistics and random forest reduced around 550 V-J features to fewer than 15, which were used in a naive Bayes classifier (R e1071). The Morisita-Horn index was used to measure how similar the thyroid and blood repertoires were. TCRdb applied fastp at Q25 and MiXCR to the public reads, then kept only in-frame beta chains. One record per CDR3 amino acid sequence lists the most common genes and DNA. TCRdb, not the authors, supplied the V and J calls. The table for this sample lists around 56,000 distinct CDR3 sequences; 53% of them were counted only once. 2.5% to 3.5% of the sample lies in the top ten.

The sample taken for sequencing was blood. This TCR was sampled from a woman aged 55-69 years with Graves' ophthalmopathy.

The CDR3 region has the sequence CASSRGLPNSPLHF. The DNA is TGTGCCAGCAGTAGGGGACTGCCGAATTCACCCCTCCACTTT. The V gene is TRBV12-3 or TRBV12-4 and the J gene is TRBJ1-6; TRBD1 is a possible D gene, resting on 5 matching bases. The CDR3 runs 14 residues from the cysteine to the phenylalanine. The CDR3 DNA has 42 bases and is translated from base 1. Trimming removed 5 bases from V and 7 bases from J, leaving 12 bases between the germline ends.